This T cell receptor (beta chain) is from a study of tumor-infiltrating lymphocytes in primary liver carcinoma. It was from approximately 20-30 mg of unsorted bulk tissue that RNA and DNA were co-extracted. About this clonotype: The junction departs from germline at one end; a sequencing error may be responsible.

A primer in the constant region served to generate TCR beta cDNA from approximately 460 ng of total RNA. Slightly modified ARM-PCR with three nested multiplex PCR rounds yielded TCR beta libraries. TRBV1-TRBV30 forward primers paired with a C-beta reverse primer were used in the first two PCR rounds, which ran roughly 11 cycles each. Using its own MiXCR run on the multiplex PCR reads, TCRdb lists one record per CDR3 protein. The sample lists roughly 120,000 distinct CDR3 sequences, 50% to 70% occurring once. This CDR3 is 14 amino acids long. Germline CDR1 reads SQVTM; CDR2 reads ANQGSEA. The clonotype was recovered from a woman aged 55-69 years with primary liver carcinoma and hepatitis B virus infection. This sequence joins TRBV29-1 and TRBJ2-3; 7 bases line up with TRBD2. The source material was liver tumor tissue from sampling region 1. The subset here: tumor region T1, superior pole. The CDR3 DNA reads TGCAGCTTGTCGGGGCGGGGGATCACAGATATGCAGTATTTT. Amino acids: CSLSGRGITDMQYF.